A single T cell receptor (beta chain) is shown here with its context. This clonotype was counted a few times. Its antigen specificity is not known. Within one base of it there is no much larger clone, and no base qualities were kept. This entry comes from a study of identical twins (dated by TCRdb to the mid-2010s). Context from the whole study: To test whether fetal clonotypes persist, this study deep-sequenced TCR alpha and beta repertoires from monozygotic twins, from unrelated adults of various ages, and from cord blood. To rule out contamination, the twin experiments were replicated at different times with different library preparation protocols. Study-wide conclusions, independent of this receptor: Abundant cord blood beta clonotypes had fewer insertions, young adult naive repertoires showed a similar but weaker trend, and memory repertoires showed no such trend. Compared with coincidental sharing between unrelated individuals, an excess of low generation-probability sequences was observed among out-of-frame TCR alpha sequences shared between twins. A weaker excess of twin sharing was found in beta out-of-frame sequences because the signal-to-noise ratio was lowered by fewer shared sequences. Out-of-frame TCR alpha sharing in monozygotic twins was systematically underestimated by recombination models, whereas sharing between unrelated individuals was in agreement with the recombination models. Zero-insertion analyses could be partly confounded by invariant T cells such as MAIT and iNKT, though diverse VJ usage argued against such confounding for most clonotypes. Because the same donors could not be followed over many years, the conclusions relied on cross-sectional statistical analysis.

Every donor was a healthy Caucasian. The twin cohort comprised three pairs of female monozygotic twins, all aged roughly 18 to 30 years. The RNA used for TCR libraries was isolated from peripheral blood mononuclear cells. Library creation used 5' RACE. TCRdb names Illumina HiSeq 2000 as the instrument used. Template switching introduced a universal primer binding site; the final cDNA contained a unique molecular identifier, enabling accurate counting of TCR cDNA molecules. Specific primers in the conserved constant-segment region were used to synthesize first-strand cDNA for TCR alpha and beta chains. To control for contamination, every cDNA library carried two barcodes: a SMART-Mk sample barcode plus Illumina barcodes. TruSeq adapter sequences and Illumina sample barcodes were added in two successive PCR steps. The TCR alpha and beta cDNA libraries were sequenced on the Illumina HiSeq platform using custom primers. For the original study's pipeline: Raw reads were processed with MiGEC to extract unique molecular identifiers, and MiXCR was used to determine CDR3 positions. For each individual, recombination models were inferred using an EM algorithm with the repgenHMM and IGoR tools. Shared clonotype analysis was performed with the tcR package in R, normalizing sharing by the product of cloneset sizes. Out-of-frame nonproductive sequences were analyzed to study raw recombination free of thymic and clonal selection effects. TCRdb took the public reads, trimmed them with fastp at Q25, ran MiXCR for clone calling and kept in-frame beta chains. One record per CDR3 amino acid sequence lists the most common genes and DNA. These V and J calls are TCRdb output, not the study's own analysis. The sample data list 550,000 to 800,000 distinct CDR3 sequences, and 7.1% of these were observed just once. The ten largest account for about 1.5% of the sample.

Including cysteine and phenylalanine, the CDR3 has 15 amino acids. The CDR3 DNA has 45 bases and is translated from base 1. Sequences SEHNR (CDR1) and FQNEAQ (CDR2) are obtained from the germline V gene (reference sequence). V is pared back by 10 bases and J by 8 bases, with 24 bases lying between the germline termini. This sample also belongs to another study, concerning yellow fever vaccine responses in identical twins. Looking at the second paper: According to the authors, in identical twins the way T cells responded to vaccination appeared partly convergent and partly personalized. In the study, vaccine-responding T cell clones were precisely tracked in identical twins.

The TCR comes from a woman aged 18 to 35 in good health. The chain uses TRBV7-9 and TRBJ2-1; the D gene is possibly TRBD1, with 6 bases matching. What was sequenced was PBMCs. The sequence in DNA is TGTGCCATCAACAGGGATGGTAGCGTTGGGCATGAGCAGTTCTTC. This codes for CAINRDGSVGHEQFF.